These T cell receptor beta chains were read from a single sample in a study of blood T cells in healthy people across ages. From the 5' RACE reads, TCRdb called clonotypes with MiXCR, one entry per CDR3 protein. This table holds approximately 780,000 distinct CDR3 sequences, roughly 25% found once. This sample also appeared in a second study, on T cells of mothers and their children.

Sequencing input: blood. All receptors come from a boy between 10 and 17 years old in good health. CDR3s include the opening cysteine and the closing phenylalanine or tryptophan. The D gene is left open where the match is weak. Expanded clones are given a class, and other clones once, few, many or no size at all.

TRBV20-1,NA,NA,TRBJ2-5,TGCAGTGCTAATGGGGGAGAGACCCAGTACTTC,CSANGGETQYF
TRBV6-5,NA,NA,TRBJ1-1,TGTGCCAGCAGGGTAGGGGAAGGGAACACTGAAGCTTTCTTT,CASRVGEGNTEAFF
TRBV2,few,TRBD1,TRBJ2-3,TGTGCCAGCAGTGGGTACAGGGGCAGCACAGATACGCAGTATTTT,CASSGYRGSTDTQYF
TRBV3-1,few,NA,TRBJ2-5,TGTGCCAGCAGCCAAGTTGCGGGGTCAGAGACCCAGTACTTC,CASSQVAGSETQYF
TRBV29-1,few,NA,TRBJ2-5,TGCAGCGTCTCACAGGGGACTGAAGAGACCCAGTACTTC,CSVSQGTEETQYF
TRBV15,few,NA,TRBJ2-5,TGTGCCACCAGCAGGCCCCCAGAAAAAGAGACCCAGTACTTC,CATSRPPEKETQYF
TRBV15,few,NA,TRBJ2-5,TGTGCCACCAGCATCACACGGGGACGGGAGACCCAGTACTTC,CATSITRGRETQYF
TRBV12-3/TRBV12-4,once,NA,TRBJ2-3,TGTGCCAGCAGTCCCCGGGTTGGGCCAGATACGCAGTATTTT,CASSPRVGPDTQYF
TRBV20-1,few,NA,TRBJ1-4,TGCAGTGCTAGAGATCCGACAGTAGGAAATGAAAAACTGTTTTTT,CSARDPTVGNEKLFF
TRBV14,NA,NA,TRBJ2-5,TGTGCCAGCAGCCAAGCGGCAGGGGTGGAGACCCAGTACTTC,CASSQAAGVETQYF
TRBV6-5,NA,NA,TRBJ1-4,TGTGCCAGCAGCAGTGGGCAGGTTCATAATGAAAAACTGTTTTTT,CASSSGQVHNEKLFF
TRBV3-1,NA,NA,TRBJ1-1,TGTGCCAGCAGCCAAGAGCTCGGTCAGCCGAAAGCTTTCTTT,CASSQELGQPKAFF
TRBV12-3/TRBV12-4,few,TRBD2,TRBJ2-1,TGTGCCAGCAGCGGGACTAGCACGGCCAATGAGCAGTTCTTC,CASSGTSTANEQFF
TRBV5-1,few,TRBD1,TRBJ2-5,TGCGCCAGCAGCCCGGACAGGGGGTGGCGAGAGACCCAGTACTTC,CASSPDRGWRETQYF